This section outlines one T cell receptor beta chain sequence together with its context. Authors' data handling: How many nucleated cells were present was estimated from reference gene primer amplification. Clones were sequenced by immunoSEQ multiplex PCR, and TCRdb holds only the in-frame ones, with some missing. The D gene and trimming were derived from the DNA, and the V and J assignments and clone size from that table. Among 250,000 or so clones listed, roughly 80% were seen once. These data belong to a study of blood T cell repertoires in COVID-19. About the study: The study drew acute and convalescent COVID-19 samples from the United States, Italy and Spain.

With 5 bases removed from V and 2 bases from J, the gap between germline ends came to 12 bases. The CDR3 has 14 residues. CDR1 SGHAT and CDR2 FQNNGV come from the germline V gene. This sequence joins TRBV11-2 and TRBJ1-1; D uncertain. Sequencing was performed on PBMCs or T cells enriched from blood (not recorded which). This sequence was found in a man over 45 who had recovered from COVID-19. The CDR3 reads CASSLGRYNTEAFF. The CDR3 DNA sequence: TGTGCCAGCAGCCTCGGCAGGTACAACACTGAAGCTTTCTTT.